Below are 28 T cell receptor beta chains sequenced from a single sample in a study of sequential checkpoint blockade in melanoma. Assay used: immunoSEQ multiplex PCR; TCRdb lists only in-frame clones, some missing. The profile shows 20,000 to 25,000 clones, around 80% of them singletons. Treatment of the sample: randomized to nivolumab then ipilimumab (arm A) or the reverse (arm B). The sequencing used CD8+ T cells sorted from blood (inferred from file names), collected from a patient given nivolumab and ipilimumab in sequence. These receptors came from a human donor with melanoma.

The chain links TRBV5-4 to TRBJ1-1; tentative D call: TRBD1 (6 bases). Germline V gene data show CDR1 as SGHNT and CDR2 as YYREEE (reference sequence). V shed 5 bases and J shed 0 bases, with 14 bases lying between them. The CDR3 is 15 amino acids. The chain's CDR3 is CASRTVDSLNTEAFF. The CDR3 bases are TGTGCCAGCAGGACGGTGGACAGCCTGAACACTGAAGCTTTCTTT.

This clone was observed once. The chain employs TRBV2 and TRBJ2-7; TRBD1 matches at 7 bases. Unmatched junction bases numbered 4, after V lost 2 bases and J lost 3 bases. This CDR3 spans 14 amino acids. Germline lookup yields CDR1 SNHLY and CDR2 FYNNEI. The CDR3 here is CASSEISGGYEQYF. In DNA form, the CDR3 reads TGTGCCAGCAGTGAAATTTCAGGGGGCTACGAGCAGTACTTC. Supplemented by reference TRBV2 and TRBJ2-7, the full variable domain reads EPEVTQTPSHQVTQMGQEVILRCVPISNHLYFYWYRQILGQKVEFLVSFYNNEISEKSEIFDDQFSVERPDGSNFTLKIRSTKLEDSAMYFCASSEISGGYEQYFGPGTRLTVT.

V and J are TRBV19 and TRBJ1-2, with 8 bases lining up with TRBD1. Looked up from germline, CDR1 is LNHDA and CDR2 is SQIVND (reference sequence). Unmatched junction bases numbered 5, after V lost 2 bases and J lost 6 bases. There are 14 residues in the CDR3. DNA for the CDR3: TGTGCCAGTAGTATATGGACAGGGTTGGATGGCTACACCTTC. Translated: CASSIWTGLDGYTF.

This clone was detected once. The chain couples TRBV5-6 to TRBJ2-2; 12 positions agree with TRBD2. CDR1 and CDR2 (germline): SGHDT, YYEEEE. The trim removed 0 bases at V and 7 bases at J, leaving 4 bases unmatched. CDR3 length: 16 residues. The CDR3 is CASSLELAGGYGELFF. The DNA of the CDR3 is TGTGCCAGCAGCTTGGAACTAGCGGGAGGATACGGGGAGCTGTTTTTT.

V usage is TRBV5-4 and J usage is TRBJ1-2; D gene uncertain. The ends were cut back, 0 bases at V and 4 bases at J, with 7 bases in the middle. Germline V gives CDR1 SGHNT, CDR2 YYREEE (reference sequence). CDR3 length: 13 residues. The CDR3 loop reads CASSLGLAYGYTF. The CDR3 nucleotides read TGTGCCAGCAGCTTGGGACTGGCCTATGGCTACACCTTC.

The chain recombines TRBV19 with TRBJ2-1, with TRBD1 identical over 7 bases. Per the germline V gene, CDR1 is LNHDA and CDR2 is SQIVND (reference sequence). With V trimmed by 5 bases and J by 2 bases, 15 bases remained unmatched. This CDR3 is built from 18 residues. Here the CDR3 DNA reads TGTGCCAGTAGTCCAATGCCGGGACAGATCACGCCCTACAATGAGCAGTTCTTC. As protein: CASSPMPGQITPYNEQFF.

The chain carries TRBV7-3 and TRBJ2-7, with D tentatively TRBD2 (6 bases). The CDR3 runs 17 residues. Germline-derived CDR1 and CDR2 are SGHTA and FQGTGA. The V end lost 9 bases, the J end lost 1 base, and 25 bases lay between the germline ends. CDR3 protein: CARPAQPPPGVSYEQYF. The CDR3 DNA reads as TGTGCCAGACCCGCGCAGCCCCCCCCGGGGGTATCCTACGAGCAGTACTTC.

The V gene is TRBV7-3, the J gene TRBJ1-2, with a possible D match to TRBD1 (5 bases). CDR3 length equals 15 residues. CDR1 and CDR2 from the germline V gene are SGHTA and FQGTGA. With 2 bases removed from V and 5 bases from J, the gap between germline ends came to 15 bases. CDR3 DNA: TGTGCCAGCAGCTTAGGGGCTGGGGTTGAATATGGCTACACCTTC. The encoded protein is CASSLGAGVEYGYTF. The variable domain in full, with the rest retrieved from reference TRBV7-3 and TRBJ1-2, is GAGVSQTPSNKVTEKGKYVELRCDPISGHTALYWYRQSLGQGPEFLIYFQGTGAADDSGLPNDRFFAVRPEGSVSTLKIQRTERGDSAVYLCASSLGAGVEYGYTFGSGTRLTVV.

This clone was counted once. J is TRBJ2-3 and V is TRBV4-3; TRBD2 matches at 8 bases. Germline CDR1 LGHNA, CDR2 YSLEER. J gave up 5 bases and V 0 bases, and 10 bases lay outside the gene matches. CDR3 length: 17 amino acids. CDR3 in DNA: TGCGCCAGCAGCCAAGAACCCTACGGGGGGGAAGGAGATACGCAGTATTTT. This sequence encodes CASSQEPYGGEGDTQYF.

This clone was seen just once. The chain couples TRBV23-1 to TRBJ2-3; 7 bases are shared with TRBD1. TRBV23-1 is designated an ORF whose function remains uncertain. V gave up 2 bases and J gave up 5 bases; unmatched junction bases: 7. This CDR3 contains 15 residues. Here the CDR3 reads CASSQLFRDRDTQYF. The CDR3 nucleotides are TGCGCCAGCAGTCAACTTTTCCGGGACAGAGATACGCAGTATTTT.

Comments on this clone: The identical CDR3 is also encoded by other nucleotide sequences in the sample. The chain carries TRBV19 and TRBJ1-1; 10 bases agree with TRBD1. The junction had 2 bases not matched to a gene; V was cut back by 3 bases and J by 4 bases. CDR1 LNHDA and CDR2 SQIVND come from the germline V gene (reference sequence). CDR3 length: 14 residues. CDR3 DNA: TGTGCCAGTAGTATTAGGGACAGGGGCACTGAAGCTTTCTTT. It encodes CASSIRDRGTEAFF.

The chain combines TRBV28 with TRBJ2-7; 7 positions agree with TRBD1. Germline V CDR1 and CDR2: MDHEN, SYDVKM. The junction had 8 bases not matched to a gene; V was cut back by 6 bases and J by 3 bases. The CDR3 extends over 14 amino acids. In DNA, the CDR3 is TGTGCCAGCAGCAACCGGGACAGAATCTACGAGCAGTACTTC. This sequence encodes CASSNRDRIYEQYF.

The V and J genes are TRBV5-5 and TRBJ2-7; D gene ambiguous. The CDR3 covers 15 residues. V lost 4 bases, J lost 2 bases, and 16 bases lay in between. Germline values: CDR1 SGHKS, CDR2 YYEKEE (reference sequence). The CDR3 nucleotides are TGTGCCAGCAGCAAGAGATTGGAACTAACCTACGAGCAGTACTTC. Translated, it gives CASSKRLELTYEQYF. The full variable domain, completed using reference TRBV5-5 and TRBJ2-7, is DAGVTQSPTHLIKTRGQQVTLRCSPISGHKSVSWYQQVLGQGPQFIFQYYEKEERGRGNFPDRFSARQFPNYSSELNVNALLLGDSALYLCASSKRLELTYEQYFGPGTRLTVT.

V and J are TRBV4-3 and TRBJ1-5, with 7 bases lining up with TRBD1. The germline gives CDR1 LGHNA, CDR2 YSLEER. The CDR3 length is 15 residues. Trimming at V came to 5 bases and at J to 1 base, leaving 5 bases not matched to a gene. CDR3 residues: CASSITGESNQPQHF. Here the CDR3 DNA reads TGCGCCAGCAGCATAACAGGGGAGAGCAATCAGCCCCAGCATTTT.

CDR3 DNA sequence: TGTGCCAGCAGACCGGGGGTGGGAGGGGTTCGTAGCAATCAGCCCCAGCATTTT. Translating gives CASRPGVGGVRSNQPQHF. The genes are TRBV11-3 and TRBJ1-5; TRBD1 might be the D (5 bases). This CDR3 region has 18 residues. The germline CDR1 and CDR2 sequences are SGHNT and YENEEA. V was pared by 6 bases and J by 0 bases, with 21 bases between.

This sequence joins TRBV5-1 and TRBJ2-4; 7 bases are a match to TRBD2. There are 16 residues in the CDR3. With 0 bases clipped from V and 4 bases from J, the junction kept 7 bases outside the gene matches. The germline CDR1 and CDR2 sequences are SGHRS and YFSETQ. Written as DNA, the CDR3 is TGCGCCAGCAGCTTGGCGGTGGGGCGGGGGAAAAACATTCAGTACTTC. Its protein is CASSLAVGRGKNIQYF.

The CDR3 DNA reads as TGCGCCAGCAGCCAAGGAAGGGGTTTTTTGAACACTGAAGCTTTCTTT. It yields the protein CASSQGRGFLNTEAFF. This chain uses TRBV4-1 with TRBJ1-1; D possibly corresponds to TRBD1 (5 bases). The CDR3 is 16 residues long. V was trimmed by 1 base and J by 0 bases, leaving 12 bases between them. CDR1 MGHRA and CDR2 YSYEKL come from the germline V gene.

V and J are TRBV27 and TRBJ2-3; 8 bases match TRBD2. Unmatched junction bases numbered 11, after V lost 3 bases and J lost 0 bases. The germline V gene has CDR1 MNHEY and CDR2 SMNVEV (reference sequence). The CDR3 spans 18 residues. For the CDR3, the DNA is TGTGCCAGCAGTTTGGGGTATCCTAGCGGGCTTAGCACAGATACGCAGTATTTT. Amino acid sequence: CASSLGYPSGLSTDTQYF.

This chain connects TRBV4-1 to TRBJ2-1, with TRBD2 as a possible D gene (5 bases). The CDR3 extends over 15 amino acids. V dropped 1 base and J dropped 6 bases, with 13 bases sitting between them. CDR1 and CDR2 from the germline V gene are MGHRA and YSYEKL. CDR3 sequence (DNA): TGCGCCAGCAGCCAAGTCGGTGAGGGCGCCAATGAGCAGTTCTTC. This translates into CASSQVGEGANEQFF.

The J gene is TRBJ2-7, the V gene TRBV4-3; 8 nucleotides align to TRBD2. The length of the CDR3 is 16 residues. Germline V gene lookup returns CDR1 LGHNA and CDR2 YSLEER. Trimming took 3 bases from V and 7 from J; bases not matched to a gene: 14. DNA of the CDR3: TGCGCCAGCAGCCACACTAATCGGGGGGGCAGGCGAGAGCAGTACTTC. It encodes CASSHTNRGGRREQYF.

The CDR3 nucleotides read TGTGCCACCAGCCCTCAAAAAGGGCGGGTCTCTGGAAACACCATATATTTT. Translated: CATSPQKGRVSGNTIYF. The rearrangement links TRBV15 to TRBJ1-3; D is unresolved. Germline values: CDR1 LNHNV, CDR2 YYDKDF (reference sequence). This CDR3 has 17 amino acids. The V and J ends lost 5 bases and 0 bases respectively, with 17 bases between them.

V gene TRBV11-2 combines with J gene TRBJ1-5, with unresolved D. Germline CDR1 SGHAT, CDR2 FQNNGV. This CDR3 spans 14 amino acids. V lost 2 bases and J 11 bases, leaving 16 bases between the germline ends. CDR3 coding DNA: TGTGCCAGCAGCTTAATCCCCGTCGGGGTGACCCAGCATTTT. Translated: CASSLIPVGVTQHF.

This chain connects TRBV27 to TRBJ2-7, with TRBD2 matching over 9 bases. Germline V lookup: CDR1 MNHEY, CDR2 SMNVEV (reference sequence). This CDR3 comprises 14 residues. After removal of 2 bases from V and 2 bases from J, the junction contained 1 base not matched to a gene. CDR3 bases: TGTGCCAGCAGTTTAGCGGGAGGGCCCTACGAGCAGTACTTC. Translating it yields CASSLAGGPYEQYF.

V and J are TRBV16 and TRBJ2-7, with 9 positions matching TRBD1. CDR1 KGHSY and CDR2 FQNENV come from the germline V gene. CDR3 length: 16 residues. Germline trimming cut 2 bases from V and 3 bases from J; bases unmatched to any gene: 8. CDR3 coding DNA: TGTGCCAGCAGCCAACCCACAGGGGGCGCGGACTACGAGCAGTACTTC. This codes for CASSQPTGGADYEQYF.

This chain links TRBV27 with TRBJ1-5; 8 bases are shared with TRBD1. J gave up 2 bases and V 0 bases, and 3 bases lay outside the gene matches. The CDR3 is 16 residues long. CDR1 is MNHEY, CDR2 SMNVEV, per germline (reference sequence). CDR3 residues: CASSLSTGAGNQPQHF. The DNA for the CDR3 is TGTGCCAGCAGTTTATCGACAGGGGCGGGCAATCAGCCCCAGCATTTT.

This rearrangement joins TRBV7-9 to TRBJ2-3; 7 nucleotides agree with TRBD1. The V and J ends lost 3 bases and 1 base, in that order; junction bases with no gene match: 10. The CDR3 is 17 amino acids. CDR1 is SEHNR, CDR2 FQNEAQ, per germline (reference sequence). The CDR3 region has the DNA TGTGCCAGCAGCTTCGGGACAGAGGGATGGGGCACAGATACGCAGTATTTT. Amino acid sequence: CASSFGTEGWGTDTQYF. The full variable domain, in which reference TRBV7-9 and TRBJ2-3 provide the parts outside the CDR3, is DTGVSQNPRHKITKRGQNVTFRCDPISEHNRLYWYRQTLGQGPEFLTYFQNEAQLEKSRLLSDRFSAERPKGSFSTLEIQRTEQGDSAMYLCASSFGTEGWGTDTQYFGPGTRLTVL.

This chain joins TRBV28 and TRBJ2-3; 8 nucleotides match TRBD2. This CDR3 has 12 residues. The germline V gene encodes CDR1 MDHEN and CDR2 SYDVKM. After removal of 7 bases from V and 5 bases from J, the junction contained 2 bases not matched to a gene. CDR3 region: CASIGGGDTQYF. The CDR3 DNA sequence: TGTGCCAGCATCGGGGGGGGAGATACGCAGTATTTT.

CDR3 protein: CASSPFRGTGANVLTF. The CDR3 DNA is TGTGCCAGCAGCCCGTTCAGGGGGACTGGGGCCAACGTCCTGACTTTC. The chain combines TRBV7-3 with TRBJ2-6; 7 positions match TRBD1. Trimming removed 5 bases from V and 2 bases from J; junction bases left unmatched: 6. The CDR3 has 16 amino acids. Per the germline V gene, CDR1 is SGHTA and CDR2 is FQGTGA.